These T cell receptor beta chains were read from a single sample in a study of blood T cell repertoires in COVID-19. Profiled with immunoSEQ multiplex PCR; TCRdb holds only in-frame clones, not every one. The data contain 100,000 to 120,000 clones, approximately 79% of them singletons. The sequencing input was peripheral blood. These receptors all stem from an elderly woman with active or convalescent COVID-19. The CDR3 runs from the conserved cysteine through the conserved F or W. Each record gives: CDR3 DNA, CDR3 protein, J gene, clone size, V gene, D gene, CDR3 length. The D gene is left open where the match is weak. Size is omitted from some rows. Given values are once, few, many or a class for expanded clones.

CDR3 DNA: TGTGCCAGCACCACCAACTTTGCCTACGAGCAGTACTTC
CDR3 protein: CASTTNFAYEQYF
J gene: TRBJ2-7
clone size: once
V gene: TRBV2
D gene: NA
CDR3 length: 13

CDR3 DNA: TGTGCCAGCAGGATCAGGGGAACCTACGAGCAGTACTTC
CDR3 protein: CASRIRGTYEQYF
J gene: TRBJ2-7
clone size: few
V gene: TRBV2
D gene: NA
CDR3 length: 13

CDR3 DNA: TGCGCCAGCAGCCAACTAGCGGAAAGCACAGATACGCAGTATTTT
CDR3 protein: CASSQLAESTDTQYF
J gene: TRBJ2-3
clone size: once
V gene: TRBV4-3
D gene: TRBD2
CDR3 length: 15

CDR3 DNA: TGTGCCAGCTCACCGACGACCTCAGGGCGAGGTGAAAAACTGTTTTTT
CDR3 protein: CASSPTTSGRGEKLFF
J gene: TRBJ1-4
clone size: once
V gene: TRBV18
D gene: NA
CDR3 length: 16

CDR3 DNA: TGTGCCAGCAGCTCTAGCGGTCCTCTCGACGAGCAGTACTTC
CDR3 protein: CASSSSGPLDEQYF
J gene: TRBJ2-7
clone size: many
V gene: TRBV11-2
D gene: TRBD2
CDR3 length: 14

CDR3 DNA: TGTGCCAGCAGTCGGGACAGGGGTTACGAGCAGTACTTC
CDR3 protein: CASSRDRGYEQYF
J gene: TRBJ2-7
clone size: NA
V gene: TRBV6-4
D gene: TRBD1
CDR3 length: 13

CDR3 DNA: TGCAGCGTTGCTGGGACAGCGGGAGCATCAGATACGCAGTATTTT
CDR3 protein: CSVAGTAGASDTQYF
J gene: TRBJ2-3
clone size: NA
V gene: TRBV29-1
D gene: NA
CDR3 length: 15

CDR3 DNA: TGTGCCAGCAGCCCCCTCCCTAGCGGGCCGTACAATGAGCAGTTCTTC
CDR3 protein: CASSPLPSGPYNEQFF
J gene: TRBJ2-1
clone size: NA
V gene: TRBV7-3
D gene: TRBD2
CDR3 length: 16

CDR3 DNA: TGTGCCTGGAGCTCGGGAGACACAGATACGCAGTATTTT
CDR3 protein: CAWSSGDTDTQYF
J gene: TRBJ2-3
clone size: NA
V gene: TRBV30
D gene: NA
CDR3 length: 13

CDR3 DNA: TGTGCCAGCAGTTTAATGCGCGAGCAGTACTTC
CDR3 protein: CASSLMREQYF
J gene: TRBJ2-7
clone size: NA
V gene: TRBV28
D gene: NA
CDR3 length: 11

CDR3 DNA: TGCGCCAGCAGCCAAGGCCCCCCGACAGGGTATGGAAGCACAGATACGCAGTATTTT
CDR3 protein: CASSQGPPTGYGSTDTQYF
J gene: TRBJ2-3
clone size: NA
V gene: TRBV4-3
D gene: TRBD1
CDR3 length: 19

CDR3 DNA: TGTGCCAGCAGCGTAGGGGCAGGGTACGAAAAACTGTTTTTT
CDR3 protein: CASSVGAGYEKLFF
J gene: TRBJ1-4
clone size: NA
V gene: TRBV9
D gene: NA
CDR3 length: 14

CDR3 DNA: TGTGCCATCAGTGACAAGACTAGTTTGGTCCCCAATGAGCAGTTCTTC
CDR3 protein: CAISDKTSLVPNEQFF
J gene: TRBJ2-1
clone size: NA
V gene: TRBV10-3
D gene: NA
CDR3 length: 16

CDR3 DNA: TGTGCCAGCAGGCTCCCTCGAGAGGGCTCCGAATCCTACAATGAGCAGTTCTTC
CDR3 protein: CASRLPREGSESYNEQFF
J gene: TRBJ2-1
clone size: NA
V gene: TRBV9
D gene: NA
CDR3 length: 18

CDR3 DNA: TGCGCCAGCAGCTTGGGGGACAGGGGCGGTGAGCCCCAGCATTTT
CDR3 protein: CASSLGDRGGEPQHF
J gene: TRBJ1-5
clone size: NA
V gene: TRBV5-1
D gene: TRBD1
CDR3 length: 15

CDR3 DNA: TGTGCCAGCAGTAAGAGGACAGGGTTTAACTATGGCTACACCTTC
CDR3 protein: CASSKRTGFNYGYTF
J gene: TRBJ1-2
clone size: NA
V gene: TRBV6-5
D gene: TRBD1
CDR3 length: 15

CDR3 DNA: TGTGCCAGCAGTGAAGCGTACGGGGAAGGGGAGCAGTACTTC
CDR3 protein: CASSEAYGEGEQYF
J gene: TRBJ2-7
clone size: NA
V gene: TRBV2
D gene: NA
CDR3 length: 14

CDR3 DNA: TGTGCCAGCAGCCAAGAATTCGGGGTTCTCTACAATGAGCAGTTCTTC
CDR3 protein: CASSQEFGVLYNEQFF
J gene: TRBJ2-1
clone size: NA
V gene: TRBV3-1/TRBV3-2
D gene: NA
CDR3 length: 16

CDR3 DNA: TGTGCCAGCATGGGGGGACAGGGTGTATGGAATGAAAAACTGTTTTTT
CDR3 protein: CASMGGQGVWNEKLFF
J gene: TRBJ1-4
clone size: NA
V gene: TRBV2
D gene: TRBD1
CDR3 length: 16

CDR3 DNA: TGTGCCAGCAGCAAAGTCACTAGCGGAAAGGGAGAGACCCAGTACTTC
CDR3 protein: CASSKVTSGKGETQYF
J gene: TRBJ2-5
clone size: NA
V gene: TRBV21-1
D gene: NA
CDR3 length: 16

CDR3 DNA: TGTGCCAGTAGTAGCTCAGGGGCGAACACTGAAGCTTTCTTT
CDR3 protein: CASSSSGANTEAFF
J gene: TRBJ1-1
clone size: NA
V gene: TRBV19
D gene: NA
CDR3 length: 14

CDR3 DNA: TGTGCCAGCTCACCACATCAAGGTGACATGAACACTGAAGCTTTCTTT
CDR3 protein: CASSPHQGDMNTEAFF
J gene: TRBJ1-1
clone size: NA
V gene: TRBV18
D gene: NA
CDR3 length: 16

CDR3 DNA: TGTGCCAGCAGCTTATTAGGGGTGGGAAACACTGAAGCTTTCTTT
CDR3 protein: CASSLLGVGNTEAFF
J gene: TRBJ1-1
clone size: NA
V gene: TRBV7-3
D gene: NA
CDR3 length: 15

CDR3 DNA: TGTGCCAGCAAGTCCAGTTGGGCCAAAAACATTCAGTACTTC
CDR3 protein: CASKSSWAKNIQYF
J gene: TRBJ2-4
clone size: NA
V gene: TRBV28
D gene: NA
CDR3 length: 14

CDR3 DNA: TGTGCCAGCAGTGAATCTAGCGGGAGTGGTGAGCAGTTCTTC
CDR3 protein: CASSESSGSGEQFF
J gene: TRBJ2-1
clone size: few
V gene: TRBV2
D gene: TRBD2
CDR3 length: 14

CDR3 DNA: TGTGCCAGCAGCGTAGGAGCTAGCGGGAGGCCACTATCCCAGTTCTTC
CDR3 protein: CASSVGASGRPLSQFF
J gene: TRBJ2-1
clone size: NA
V gene: TRBV9
D gene: TRBD2
CDR3 length: 16

CDR3 DNA: TGTGCCAGCAGTCGGTTAGTAGCGTTAAACACAGATACGCAGTATTTT
CDR3 protein: CASSRLVALNTDTQYF
J gene: TRBJ2-3
clone size: NA
V gene: TRBV2
D gene: NA
CDR3 length: 16

CDR3 DNA: TGTGCCAGCAGCCGGGGACAGGTAGATGAAAAACTGTTTTTT
CDR3 protein: CASSRGQVDEKLFF
J gene: TRBJ1-4
clone size: NA
V gene: TRBV3-1/TRBV3-2
D gene: TRBD1
CDR3 length: 14

CDR3 DNA: TGTGCCAGCAGCCAAGATGTCGGTTTCGCCGGGGAGCTGTTTTTT
CDR3 protein: CASSQDVGFAGELFF
J gene: TRBJ2-2
clone size: NA
V gene: TRBV4-2
D gene: NA
CDR3 length: 15

CDR3 DNA: TGTGCCACCAGCAGAGATCAAAGCCATTATGGCTACACCTTC
CDR3 protein: CATSRDQSHYGYTF
J gene: TRBJ1-2
clone size: NA
V gene: TRBV15
D gene: NA
CDR3 length: 14

CDR3 DNA: TGTGCCAGCAGCCGGGGTATAAATCAGCCCCAGCATTTT
CDR3 protein: CASSRGINQPQHF
J gene: TRBJ1-5
clone size: once
V gene: TRBV11-2
D gene: NA
CDR3 length: 13